This T cell receptor (beta chain) was sequenced during a study of blood T cell repertoires in COVID-19. Only in-frame clones appear in the TCRdb table, and some are missing; sequencing was by immunoSEQ multiplex PCR. This repertoire shows about 60,000 clones, approximately 92% found once; its top ten account for approximately 14%. Germline V gene data show CDR1 as WNHNN and CDR2 as SYGVQD (reference sequence). V lost 0 bases and J lost 4; bases outside the gene matches: 11. This CDR3 is 17 amino acids long. The receptor was isolated from a human donor with active COVID-19. The donor label of this sample is uncertain. V and J are TRBV10-1 and TRBJ2-7, with 8 bases fitting TRBD2. The sequenced sample was peripheral blood. The CDR3 sequence: CASSESNTSGFLYEQYF. In DNA, the CDR3 is TGCGCCAGCAGTGAGTCGAATACTAGCGGCTTCCTTTACGAGCAGTACTTC.